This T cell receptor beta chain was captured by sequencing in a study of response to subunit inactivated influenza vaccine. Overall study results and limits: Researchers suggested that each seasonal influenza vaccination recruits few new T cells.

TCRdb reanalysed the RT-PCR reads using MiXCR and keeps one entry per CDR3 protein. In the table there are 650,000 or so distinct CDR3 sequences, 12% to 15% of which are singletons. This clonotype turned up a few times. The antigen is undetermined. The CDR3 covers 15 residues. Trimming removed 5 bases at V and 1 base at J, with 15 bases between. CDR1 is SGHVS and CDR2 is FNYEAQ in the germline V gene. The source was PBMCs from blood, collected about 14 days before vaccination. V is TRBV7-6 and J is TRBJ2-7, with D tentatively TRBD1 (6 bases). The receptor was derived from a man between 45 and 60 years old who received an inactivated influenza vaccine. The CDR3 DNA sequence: TGTGCCAGCAGCACCACGACAGGAATATCCTACGAGCAGTACTTC. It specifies CASSTTTGISYEQYF.